This T cell receptor beta chain was documented in a study of early T cells in non-severe SARS-CoV-2 infection. Study context: Sequencing was performed on bulk RNA from unsorted whole blood, leaving chains unpaired. Whole-study findings and limits: Anti-spike CD8 responses were favored by VDJdb matching, which missed private and CD4 specificities.

This clonotype showed up many times. Its antigen remains unidentified. Individual cDNA molecules each received unique molecular identifiers attached to them. TCRdb reprocessed the 5' RACE reads via MiXCR and lists one record per CDR3 protein. The sample records roughly 51,000 distinct CDR3 sequences, approximately 6.2% being singletons. After removal of 6 bases from V and 9 bases from J, the junction contained 13 bases not matched to a gene. CDR3 length: 16 amino acids. Looked up from germline, CDR1 is MNHEY and CDR2 is SVGAGI. The sample comprised whole blood. This receptor was identified in an adult who was a healthcare worker with PCR-confirmed SARS-CoV-2 infection or an uninfected control (not recorded which). The V call is TRBV6-5, the J call TRBJ2-1; 11 nucleotides agree with TRBD2. The CDR3 loop reads CASSLGRLAGMAEQFF. In nucleotides, the CDR3 is TGTGCCAGCAGCCTGGGAAGACTAGCGGGGATGGCTGAGCAGTTCTTC.